This TCR beta chain comes out of a study of T cells in Graves' hyperthyroidism and ophthalmopathy. Study background: Peripheral blood was collected at initial diagnosis, before any treatment.

The table lists this clonotype with many counts. No antigen is known for it. Trimming shortened V by 5 bases and J by 3 bases, and 9 bases separated the two germline ends. Germline V gene sequence: CDR1 SGHTA, CDR2 FQGNSA. This CDR3 is built from 13 residues. General study points: Appearing also in blood were most of the thyroid clonotypes expanded above 0.001. The model forecast ophthalmopathy, anticipating it by a median approximately 6.1 months before onset.

RNA transcripts were the template for amplifying TCR beta CDR3 regions. The HTBI set primed first-round TCR CDR3 RT-PCR. TCRdb redid the calling of the multiplex PCR reads with MiXCR, one entry per CDR3 protein. The table shows 400,000 to 500,000 distinct CDR3 sequences, with roughly 13% occurring only once. Absent ophthalmopathy progression within 18 months defined stable Graves' hyperthyroidism. This chain connects TRBV7-2 to TRBJ2-3, with D unclear. Material for sequencing was blood. The receptor was isolated from a woman younger than 35 with Graves' hyperthyroidism. The CDR3 reads CASSPLGTDTQYF. The CDR3 bases are TGTGCCAGCAGCCCCCTAGGAACAGATACGCAGTATTTT.